This is a list of T cell receptor beta chains from one sample in a study of radiotherapy plus CTLA-4 blockade in lung cancer. The repertoire was sequenced with immunoSEQ multiplex PCR; TCRdb's copy has only in-frame clones and lacks some. The table lists 70,000 to 95,000 clones, over 80% of them singletons. This material consisted of peripheral blood, taken from a patient treated with radiotherapy plus ipilimumab. The receptors stem from a human donor with non-small cell lung cancer that progressed on radiotherapy plus ipilimumab. Both conserved end residues are part of each CDR3. Each record gives: J gene, V gene, D gene, CDR3 protein. D genes are given only for firm matches.

TRBJ1-6 | TRBV27 | - | CASARGGTRGSPLHF
TRBJ2-7 | TRBV7-6 | - | CASSLAGDIYEQYF
TRBJ2-1 | TRBV18 | - | CASSSRDSYYNEQFF
TRBJ2-3 | TRBV27 | - | CASSLLGDTQYF
TRBJ1-1 | TRBV29-1 | - | CSVYDRRMNTEAFF
TRBJ1-2 | TRBV4-1 | - | CASSHRTPNYGYTF
TRBJ2-3 | TRBV19 | - | CASKSTASTDTQYF
TRBJ1-1 | TRBV6-1 | - | CASSDAAGGHTEAFF
TRBJ2-5 | TRBV9 | TRBD2 | CASSVGGTSGQETQYF
TRBJ1-1 | TRBV19 | - | CASSEYALNTEAFF
TRBJ1-6 | TRBV5-1 | - | CASTQTGPNSPLHF
TRBJ2-2 | TRBV4-3 | TRBD2 | CASSLFHAGTSGSSNTGELFF
TRBJ1-2 | TRBV15 | - | CATSRGRDNYGYTF
TRBJ1-6 | TRBV19 | - | CASSIPNSPLHF
TRBJ1-6 | TRBV4-3 | - | CASSQDTRVIGSPLHF
TRBJ2-7 | TRBV7-9 | TRBD1 | CASSSDRDSYEQYF
TRBJ2-5 | TRBV20-1 | - | CSATEETQYF
TRBJ2-1 | TRBV19 | - | CASRRQRDTDLLF
TRBJ1-5 | TRBV6-1 | - | CASSETSRAQHF
TRBJ1-5 | TRBV7-8 | - | CASRGGTELDQPQHF
TRBJ2-5 | TRBV30 | - | CAWSVGGSQETQYF
TRBJ1-5 | TRBV19 | TRBD1 | CASSILTGSRIYSNQPQHF
TRBJ2-1 | TRBV27 | TRBD2 | CASCIAGSYNEQFF
TRBJ2-2 | TRBV6-1 | - | CASLLWGSGELFF
TRBJ1-6 | TRBV5-5 | - | CASSLLSSYNSPLHF
TRBJ1-2 | TRBV7-9 | - | CASSLGVRGNDGYTF
TRBJ2-3 | TRBV4-3 | - | CASSPGKTDTQYF
TRBJ2-3 | TRBV2 | TRBD2 | CANPSGGLRTDTQYF
TRBJ1-5 | TRBV7-2 | - | CASSPMGGNQPQHF
TRBJ2-3 | TRBV18 | TRBD2 | CASSSKPRGGTDTQYF
TRBJ1-2 | TRBV4-1 | - | CASSQDRLDYGYTF
TRBJ1-6 | TRBV28 | - | CASSLIRGGSPLHF
TRBJ1-2 | TRBV7-2 | - | CASVMRGVLYGYTF
TRBJ2-4 | TRBV4-2 | TRBD1 | CASSPTGQGDLTAKNIQYF
TRBJ2-7 | TRBV7-8 | TRBD1 | CASSLGTGTHEQYF
TRBJ2-7 | TRBV7-8 | - | CASSLYNEQYF
TRBJ2-7 | TRBV20-1 | - | CSASSGREQYF
TRBJ2-3 | TRBV7-2 | TRBD2 | CASSLVVTSGDTQYF
TRBJ1-3 | TRBV6-1 | TRBD1 | CASSVRQGSIYF
- | TRBV7-6 | TRBD1 | CASSLAGYVGTGAYEQYF
TRBJ2-3 | TRBV7-6 | - | CASSLEGGITDTQYF
TRBJ2-7 | TRBV28 | - | CASSYGHLYEQYF
TRBJ2-1 | TRBV27 | - | CASSIASYNEQFF
TRBJ1-1 | TRBV4-2 | - | CASILDDGNTEAFF